Here is one T cell receptor (beta chain) with its context. The data are from a study of blood T cell repertoires in COVID-19. About the research overall: PBMCs, B-cell-depleted T cells, or T cells provided the cDNA or gDNA that made up the material.

As handled by the study authors: Estimation of nucleated cell counts relied on the amplification of reference gene primers. Assay: immunoSEQ multiplex PCR; the TCRdb copy retains only in-frame clones and omits some. V and J calls and clone size are those listed in that table; D and trimming were worked out from the DNA. The sample yields over 75,000 clones, more than 65% seen once. The sequence was obtained from a woman aged 50 to 65 with acute or convalescent COVID-19. Sequenced sample: peripheral blood.

CDR3 in DNA: TGTGCCAGCAGCCACCCGACAGGGAAAAATTCACCCCTCCACTTT. Translating it yields CASSHPTGKNSPLHF. The chain uses TRBV14 and TRBJ1-6; 7 nucleotides agree with TRBD1. In germline, CDR1 is SGHDN, CDR2 FVKESK. CDR3 size: 15 residues. Trimming took 3 bases from V and 7 from J; bases not matched to a gene: 6.